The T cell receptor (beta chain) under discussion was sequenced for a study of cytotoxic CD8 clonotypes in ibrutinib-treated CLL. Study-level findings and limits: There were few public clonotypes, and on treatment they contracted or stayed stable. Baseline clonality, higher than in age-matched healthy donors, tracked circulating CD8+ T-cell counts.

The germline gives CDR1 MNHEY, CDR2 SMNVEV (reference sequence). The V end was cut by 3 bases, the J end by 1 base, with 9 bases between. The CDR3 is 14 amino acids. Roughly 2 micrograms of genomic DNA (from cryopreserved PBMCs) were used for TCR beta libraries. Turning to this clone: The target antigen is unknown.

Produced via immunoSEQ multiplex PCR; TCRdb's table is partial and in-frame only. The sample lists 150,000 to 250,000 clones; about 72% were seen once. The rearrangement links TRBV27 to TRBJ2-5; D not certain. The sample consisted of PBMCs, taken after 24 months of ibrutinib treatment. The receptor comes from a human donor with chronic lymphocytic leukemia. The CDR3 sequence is CASSFGHLQETQYF. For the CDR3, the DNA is TGTGCCAGCAGTTTCGGGCACCTCCAAGAGACCCAGTACTTC.